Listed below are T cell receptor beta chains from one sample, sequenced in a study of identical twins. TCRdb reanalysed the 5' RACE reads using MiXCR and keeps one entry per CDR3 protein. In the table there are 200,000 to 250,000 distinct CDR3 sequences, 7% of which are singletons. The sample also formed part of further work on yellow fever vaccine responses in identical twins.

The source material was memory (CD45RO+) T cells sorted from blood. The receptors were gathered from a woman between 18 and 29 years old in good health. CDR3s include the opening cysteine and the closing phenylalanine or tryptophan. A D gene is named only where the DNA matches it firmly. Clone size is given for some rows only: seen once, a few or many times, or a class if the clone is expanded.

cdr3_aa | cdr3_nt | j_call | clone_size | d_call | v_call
CASSFEIVGAGSSPLHF | TGTGCCAGCAGTTTTGAGATTGTGGGGGCGGGTAGTTCACCCCTCCACTTT | TRBJ1-6 | many | - | TRBV6-5
CASSPQVVGYNEQFF | TGTGCCAGCAGCCCCCAAGTGGTGGGATACAATGAGCAGTTCTTC | TRBJ2-1 | - | - | TRBV4-2
CSARVSGNTIYF | TGCAGTGCTCGAGTCTCTGGAAACACCATATATTTT | TRBJ1-3 | few | - | TRBV20-1
CASMRRGGSEKLFF | TGTGCCAGCATGAGAAGAGGGGGCAGTGAAAAACTGTTTTTT | TRBJ1-4 | - | TRBD1 | TRBV27
CASSGGLEGYTEAFF | TGTGCCAGCAGTGGTGGTTTAGAGGGGTACACTGAAGCTTTCTTT | TRBJ1-1 | - | - | TRBV6-1
CASSLVVSGTNTGELFF | TGTGCCAGCAGCTTGGTAGTTAGCGGAACGAACACCGGGGAGCTGTTTTTT | TRBJ2-2 | - | - | TRBV5-6
CASSYSLRESYEQYF | TGTGCCAGCAGTTACTCGTTGCGGGAATCCTACGAGCAGTACTTC | TRBJ2-7 | few | - | TRBV6-5
CASSRTGTYNSPLHF | TGTGCCAGCAGTAGGACAGGAACCTATAATTCACCCCTCCACTTT | TRBJ1-6 | few | TRBD1 | TRBV12-3/TRBV12-4
CASRGDPGYGYTF | TGCGCCAGCAGGGGGGACCCTGGCTATGGCTACACCTTC | TRBJ1-2 | many | - | TRBV5-1
CASSARLAGLNEQFF | TGTGCCAGCAGCGCCAGACTAGCGGGCCTCAATGAGCAGTTCTTC | TRBJ2-1 | - | TRBD2 | TRBV7-7
CASSSASGIRTDTQYF | TGTGCCAGCAGCTCTGCGAGCGGGATAAGGACAGATACGCAGTATTTT | TRBJ2-3 | few | TRBD2 | TRBV5-8
CASAPGTTVYNEQFF | TGTGCCAGCGCCCCCGGGACTACCGTCTACAATGAGCAGTTCTTC | TRBJ2-1 | - | TRBD2 | TRBV7-9
CASSLGGVRTGELFF | TGTGCCAGCAGCCTGGGGGGAGTACGCACCGGGGAGCTGTTTTTT | TRBJ2-2 | few | - | TRBV5-5
CTAGDNEQFF | TGCACCGCGGGGGACAATGAGCAGTTCTTC | TRBJ2-1 | - | TRBD2 | TRBV29-1
CASSFWQNSPLHF | TGTGCCAGCAGTTTTTGGCAAAATTCACCCCTCCACTTT | TRBJ1-6 | few | - | TRBV28
CASSYPGQGGHNEQFF | TGTGCCAGCAGTTATCCGGGGCAGGGGGGTCACAATGAGCAGTTCTTC | TRBJ2-1 | - | - | TRBV6-5
CASSRWGSDTQYF | TGTGCCAGCAGCCGATGGGGGTCAGATACGCAGTATTTT | TRBJ2-3 | few | - | TRBV7-9
CSVGAHGVTGELFF | TGCAGCGTTGGGGCTCACGGGGTCACCGGGGAGCTGTTTTTT | TRBJ2-2 | many | - | TRBV29-1
CASSLGPTGGYEQYF | TGTGCCAGCAGTTTAGGACCGACAGGGGGGTACGAGCAGTACTTC | TRBJ2-7 | many | TRBD1 | TRBV7-9
CASTRGSNQPQHF | TGTGCCAGCACCCGGGGGTCCAATCAGCCCCAGCATTTT | TRBJ1-5 | - | - | TRBV12-3/TRBV12-4
CASRRTGGAKSAGELFF | TGTGCCAGCAGGAGGACGGGGGGCGCAAAGAGCGCCGGGGAGCTGTTTTTT | TRBJ2-2 | few | - | TRBV3-1
CASSLSGQGRNEKLFF | TGTGCCAGCAGTTTAAGCGGACAGGGCCGAAATGAAAAACTGTTTTTT | TRBJ1-4 | many | TRBD1 | TRBV12-3/TRBV12-4
CASSLQESGNTIYF | TGTGCCAGCTCACTACAGGAATCTGGAAACACCATATATTTT | TRBJ1-3 | - | - | TRBV18
CASSQAIGYQPQHF | TGTGCCAGCAGCCAGGCCATAGGGTATCAGCCCCAGCATTTT | TRBJ1-5 | many | - | TRBV27
CASSPNRVDTGELFF | TGTGCCAGCTCACCTAACAGGGTCGACACCGGGGAGCTGTTTTTT | TRBJ2-2 | - | - | TRBV18
CASSGGIRTTDTQYF | TGTGCCAGCAGTGGCGGGATTAGGACCACAGATACGCAGTATTTT | TRBJ2-3 | many | - | TRBV2
CASSPGSGLASDTQYF | TGTGCCAGCAGCCCCGGTTCTGGACTAGCATCAGATACGCAGTATTTT | TRBJ2-3 | - | TRBD2 | TRBV11-3